The entry below gives a single TCR beta chain sequence along with its context. Its antigen is currently unknown. The CDR3 contains 16 residues. Trimming at V came to 3 bases and at J to 5 bases, leaving 10 bases not matched to a gene. Germline V gene sequence: CDR1 LNHNV, CDR2 YYDKDF (reference sequence). The assay was immunoSEQ multiplex PCR, and TCRdb's table has in-frame clones only and misses some. The sample includes roughly 15,000 clones, roughly four fifths of them seen just once. These data come from a study of OX40 agonist ivuxolimab in advanced cancers. Whole-study results and caveats: Some of the nonresponding patients also showed low levels of normalized T-cell clonal expansion.

The chain links TRBV15 to TRBJ2-7; the match to TRBD1 covers 10 bases. This specimen was CD4+ or CD8+ T cells sorted from blood, taken in a trial of the OX40 agonist ivuxolimab. The receptor was derived from an adult with an advanced solid tumor such as melanoma, head and neck, liver or kidney cancer. CDR3 region: CATSSRDRGFLDEQYF. The CDR3 DNA follows: TGTGCCACCAGCAGCCGGGACAGGGGCTTTTTGGACGAGCAGTACTTC.